A single TCR beta chain is shown here with its context. Its antigen has not been determined. The sample holds no much larger clone one base away, and base qualities are not on file. Separate from the approximately 670-subject first cohort, the validation cohort of 90 to 150 subjects was the group to which the donors belonged. Measured from the cysteine to the phenylalanine, the CDR3 is 13 residues long. CDR3 DNA only is kept here, 39 bases in frame from base 1. Germline trimming amounts to 8 bases on V and 5 bases on J, with 6 as the count of junction bases outside the gene matches. Taken from the germline V gene (reference sequence), the CDR1 and CDR2 loops are LNHDA and SQIVND. This record comes from a study of cytomegalovirus exposure and HLA in healthy donors (dated by TCRdb to the late 2010s). Broadly, across the study: According to a later analysis, the 120 or so validation repertoires were produced on the same platform as the 700 or so repertoires of the first cohort. The study aimed to test whether cataloging public T cell receptors could reveal signatures of past pathogen exposure. A separate validation cohort of 90 to 150 different subjects was used in addition to the 666-subject first cohort. High-throughput TCR immunosequencing, statistical association of individual TCRs with disease status, and machine learning were combined to predict cytomegalovirus infection status. Broader findings and caveats from the paper: In the study, 150 to 200 TCR beta chains were listed as associated with cytomegalovirus. Subsequent analysis determined that TCRs grouped into clusters in the first cohort also showed a tendency toward co-occurrence across the roughly 110 validation repertoires, and approximately 94% of cluster scores exceeded 0. In vitro tests confirmed that a few of the cytomegalovirus-associated TCR beta chains recognize cytomegalovirus antigens. The validation cohort had no HLA typing available for a later analysis, so co-occurrence within that cohort was assessed over all 130 or so repertoires. Most TCR sequences were seen in very few donors, while some public TCRs were found in many individuals. It was suggested by the authors that the approach could potentially be generalized to other disease states and immunological phenotypes. Cytomegalovirus status was reported to be diagnosed by the classifier with high specificity and sensitivity in both the original and validation cohorts.

Libraries were prepared through the immunoSEQ multiplex PCR assay. The published analysis was carried out like this. A statistical classification framework was developed to diagnose cytomegalovirus status using the catalog of TCR beta chain sequences. TCRdb's version of the immuneACCESS table is confined to in-frame rearrangements and falls short of the full clone set. An unresolved V gene accounts for under half of the shortfall where checked; the remainder is of unknown origin. V, J and clone size were drawn from that table, and D and trimming were deduced from the DNA. Within this sample are about 130,000 clones, with roughly 89% of them counted one time only. About 8.2% of the sample is held by the ten biggest clonotypes.

The chain links TRBV19 with TRBJ1-2, with 9 middle bases fitting TRBD1. The sample consisted of PBMCs. The TCR originated in a woman between 18 and 29 years old in good health and CMV-seropositive. The nucleotide sequence is TGTGCCAGTCGTGGGACAGGGAAGTATGGCTACACCTTC. This translates into CASRGTGKYGYTF.